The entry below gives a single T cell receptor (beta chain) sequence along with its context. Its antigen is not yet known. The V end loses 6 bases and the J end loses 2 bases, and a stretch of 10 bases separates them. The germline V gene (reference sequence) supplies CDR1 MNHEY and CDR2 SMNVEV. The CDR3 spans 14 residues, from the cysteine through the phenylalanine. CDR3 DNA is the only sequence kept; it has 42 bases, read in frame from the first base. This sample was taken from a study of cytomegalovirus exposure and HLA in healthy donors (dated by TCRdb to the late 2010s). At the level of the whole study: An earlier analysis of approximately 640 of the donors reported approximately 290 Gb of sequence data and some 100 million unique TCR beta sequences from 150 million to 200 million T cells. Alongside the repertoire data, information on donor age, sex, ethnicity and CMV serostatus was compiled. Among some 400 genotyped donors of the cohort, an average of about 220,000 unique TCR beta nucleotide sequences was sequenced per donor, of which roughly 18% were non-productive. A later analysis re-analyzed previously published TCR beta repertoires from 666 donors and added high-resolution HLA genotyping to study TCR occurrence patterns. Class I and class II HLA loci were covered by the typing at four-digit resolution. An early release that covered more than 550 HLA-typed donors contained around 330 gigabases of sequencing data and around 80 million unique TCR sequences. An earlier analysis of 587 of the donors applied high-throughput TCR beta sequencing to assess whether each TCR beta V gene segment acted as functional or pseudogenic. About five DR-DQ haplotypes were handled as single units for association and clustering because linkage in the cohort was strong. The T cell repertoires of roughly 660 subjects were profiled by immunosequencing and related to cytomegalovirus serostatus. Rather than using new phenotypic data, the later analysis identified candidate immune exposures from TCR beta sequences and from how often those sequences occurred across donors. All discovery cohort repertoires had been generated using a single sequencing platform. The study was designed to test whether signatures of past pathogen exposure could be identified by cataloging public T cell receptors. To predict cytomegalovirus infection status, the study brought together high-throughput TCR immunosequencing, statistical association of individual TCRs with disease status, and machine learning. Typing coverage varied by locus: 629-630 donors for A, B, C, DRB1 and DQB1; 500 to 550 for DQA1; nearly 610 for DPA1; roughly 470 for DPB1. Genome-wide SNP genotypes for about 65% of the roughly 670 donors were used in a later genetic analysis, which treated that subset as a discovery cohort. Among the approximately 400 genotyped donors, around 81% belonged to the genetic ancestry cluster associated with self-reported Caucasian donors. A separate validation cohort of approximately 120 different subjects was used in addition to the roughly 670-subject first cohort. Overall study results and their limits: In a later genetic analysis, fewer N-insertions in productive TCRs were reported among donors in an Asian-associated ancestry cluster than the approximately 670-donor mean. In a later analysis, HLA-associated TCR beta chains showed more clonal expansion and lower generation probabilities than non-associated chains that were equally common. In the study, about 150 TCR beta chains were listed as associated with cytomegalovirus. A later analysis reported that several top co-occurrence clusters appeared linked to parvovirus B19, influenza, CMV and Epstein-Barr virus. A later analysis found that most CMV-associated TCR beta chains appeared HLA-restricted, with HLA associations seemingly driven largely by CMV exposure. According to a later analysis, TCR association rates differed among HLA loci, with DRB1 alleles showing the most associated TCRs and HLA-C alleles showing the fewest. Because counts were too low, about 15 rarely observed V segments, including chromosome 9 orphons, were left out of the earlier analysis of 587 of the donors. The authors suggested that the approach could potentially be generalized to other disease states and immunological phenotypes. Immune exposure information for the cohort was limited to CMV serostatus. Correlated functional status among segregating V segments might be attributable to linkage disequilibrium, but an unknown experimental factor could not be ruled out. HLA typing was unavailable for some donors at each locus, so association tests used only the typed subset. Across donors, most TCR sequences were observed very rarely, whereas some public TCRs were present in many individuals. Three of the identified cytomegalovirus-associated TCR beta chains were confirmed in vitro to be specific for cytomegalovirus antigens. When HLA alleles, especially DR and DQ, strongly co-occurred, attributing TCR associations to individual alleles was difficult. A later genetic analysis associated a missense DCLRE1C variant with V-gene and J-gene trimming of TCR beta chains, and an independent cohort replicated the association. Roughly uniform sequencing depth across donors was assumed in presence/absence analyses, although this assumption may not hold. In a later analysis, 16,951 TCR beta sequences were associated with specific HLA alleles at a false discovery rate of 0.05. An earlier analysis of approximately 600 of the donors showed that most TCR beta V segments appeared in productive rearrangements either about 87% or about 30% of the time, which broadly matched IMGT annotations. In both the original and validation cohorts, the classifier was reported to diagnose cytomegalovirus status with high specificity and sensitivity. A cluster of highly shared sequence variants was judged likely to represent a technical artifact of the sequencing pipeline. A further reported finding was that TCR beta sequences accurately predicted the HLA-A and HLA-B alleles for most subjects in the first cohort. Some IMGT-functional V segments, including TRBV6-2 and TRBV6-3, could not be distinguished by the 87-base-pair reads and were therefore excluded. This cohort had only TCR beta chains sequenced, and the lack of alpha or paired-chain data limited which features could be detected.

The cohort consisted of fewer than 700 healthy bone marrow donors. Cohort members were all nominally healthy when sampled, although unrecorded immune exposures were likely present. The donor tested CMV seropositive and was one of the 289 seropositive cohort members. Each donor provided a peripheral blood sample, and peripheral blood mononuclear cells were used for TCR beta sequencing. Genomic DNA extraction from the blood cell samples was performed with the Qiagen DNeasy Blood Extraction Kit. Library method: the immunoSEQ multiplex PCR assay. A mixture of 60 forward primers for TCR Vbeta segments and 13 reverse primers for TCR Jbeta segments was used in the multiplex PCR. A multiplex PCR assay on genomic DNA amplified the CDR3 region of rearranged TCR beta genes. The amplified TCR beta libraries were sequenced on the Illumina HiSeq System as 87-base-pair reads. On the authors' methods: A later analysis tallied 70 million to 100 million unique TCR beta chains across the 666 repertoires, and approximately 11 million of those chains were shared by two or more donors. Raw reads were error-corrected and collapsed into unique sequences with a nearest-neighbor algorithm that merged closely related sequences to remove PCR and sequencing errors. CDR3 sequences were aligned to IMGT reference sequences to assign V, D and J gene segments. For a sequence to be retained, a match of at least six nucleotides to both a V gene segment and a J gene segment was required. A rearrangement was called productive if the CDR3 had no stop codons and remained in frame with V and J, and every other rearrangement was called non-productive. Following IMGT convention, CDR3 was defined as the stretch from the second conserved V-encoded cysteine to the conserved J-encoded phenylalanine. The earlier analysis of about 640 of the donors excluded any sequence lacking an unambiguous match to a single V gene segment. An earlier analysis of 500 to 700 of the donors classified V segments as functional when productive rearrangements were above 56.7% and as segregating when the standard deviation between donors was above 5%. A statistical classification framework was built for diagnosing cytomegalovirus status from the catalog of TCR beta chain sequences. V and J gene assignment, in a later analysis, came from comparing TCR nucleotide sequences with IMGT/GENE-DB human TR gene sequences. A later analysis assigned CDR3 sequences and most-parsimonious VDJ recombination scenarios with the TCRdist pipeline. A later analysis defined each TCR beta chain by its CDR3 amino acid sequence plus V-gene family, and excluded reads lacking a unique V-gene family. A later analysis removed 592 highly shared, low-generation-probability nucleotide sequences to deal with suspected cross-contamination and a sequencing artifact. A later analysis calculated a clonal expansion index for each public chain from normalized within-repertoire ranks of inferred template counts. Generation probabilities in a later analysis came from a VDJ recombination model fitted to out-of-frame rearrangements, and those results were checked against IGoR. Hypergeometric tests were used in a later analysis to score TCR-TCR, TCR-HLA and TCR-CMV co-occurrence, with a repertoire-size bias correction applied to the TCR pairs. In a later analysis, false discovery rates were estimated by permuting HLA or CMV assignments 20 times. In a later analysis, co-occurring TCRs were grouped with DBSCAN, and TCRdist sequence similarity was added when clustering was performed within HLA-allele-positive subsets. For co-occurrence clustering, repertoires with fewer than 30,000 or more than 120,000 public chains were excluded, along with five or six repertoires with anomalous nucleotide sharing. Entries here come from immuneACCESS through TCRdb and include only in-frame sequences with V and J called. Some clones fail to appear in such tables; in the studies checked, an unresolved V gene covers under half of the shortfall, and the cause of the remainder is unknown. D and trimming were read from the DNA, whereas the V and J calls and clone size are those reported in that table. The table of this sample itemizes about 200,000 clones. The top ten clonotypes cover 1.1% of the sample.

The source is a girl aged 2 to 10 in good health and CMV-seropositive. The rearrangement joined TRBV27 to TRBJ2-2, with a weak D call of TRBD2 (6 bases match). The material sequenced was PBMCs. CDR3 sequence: CASSRRANTGELFF. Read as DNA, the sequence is TGTGCCAGCAGCCGGAGGGCAAACACCGGGGAGCTGTTTTTT.